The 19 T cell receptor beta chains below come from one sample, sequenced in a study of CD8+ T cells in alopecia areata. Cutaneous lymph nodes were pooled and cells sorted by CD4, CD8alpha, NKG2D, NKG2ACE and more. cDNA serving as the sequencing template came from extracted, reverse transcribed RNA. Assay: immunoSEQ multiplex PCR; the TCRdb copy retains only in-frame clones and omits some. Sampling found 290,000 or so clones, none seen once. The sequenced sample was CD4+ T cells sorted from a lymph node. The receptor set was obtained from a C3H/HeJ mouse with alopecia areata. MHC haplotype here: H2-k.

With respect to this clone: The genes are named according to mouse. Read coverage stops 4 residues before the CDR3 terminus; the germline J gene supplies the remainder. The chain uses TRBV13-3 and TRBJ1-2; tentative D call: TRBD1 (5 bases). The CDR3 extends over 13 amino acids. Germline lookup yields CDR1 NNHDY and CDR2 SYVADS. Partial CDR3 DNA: TGTGCCAGCAGTCAAACTGGGGGGAGC. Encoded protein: CASSQTGGS. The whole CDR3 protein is CASSQTGGSDYTF.

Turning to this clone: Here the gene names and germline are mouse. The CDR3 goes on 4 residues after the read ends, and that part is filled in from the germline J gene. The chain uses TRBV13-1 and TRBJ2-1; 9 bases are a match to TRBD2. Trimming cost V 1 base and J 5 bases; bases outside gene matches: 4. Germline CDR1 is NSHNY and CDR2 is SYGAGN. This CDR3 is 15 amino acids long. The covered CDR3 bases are TGTGCCAGCAGTGATTTGGGGGGGCGCGATGCT. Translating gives CASSDLGGRDA. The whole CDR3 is CASSDLGGRDAEQFF.

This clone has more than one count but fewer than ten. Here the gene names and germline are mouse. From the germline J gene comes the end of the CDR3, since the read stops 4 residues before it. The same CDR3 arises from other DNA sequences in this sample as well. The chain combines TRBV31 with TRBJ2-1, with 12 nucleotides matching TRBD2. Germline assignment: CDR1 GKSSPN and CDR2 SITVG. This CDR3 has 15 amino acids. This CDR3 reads CAWSPRLGGLAEQFF. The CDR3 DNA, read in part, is TGTGCCTGGAGTCCCCGACTGGGGGGGCTGGCT.

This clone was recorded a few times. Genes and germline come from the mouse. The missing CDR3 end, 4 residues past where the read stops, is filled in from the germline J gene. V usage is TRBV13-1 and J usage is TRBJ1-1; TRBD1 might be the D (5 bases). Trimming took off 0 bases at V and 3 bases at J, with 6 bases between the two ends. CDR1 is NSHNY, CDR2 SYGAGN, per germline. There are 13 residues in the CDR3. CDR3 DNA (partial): TGTGCCAGCAGTGATGTCAGGGACACA. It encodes CASSDVRDT. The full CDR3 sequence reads CASSDVRDTEVFF.

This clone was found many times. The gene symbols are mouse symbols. The CDR3 region is CASSRDWGAGAETLYF. The sequenced part of the CDR3 DNA is TGTGCTAGCAGTAGAGACTGGGGGGCGGGTGCAGAA. The rearrangement uses TRBV17 and TRBJ2-3, with TRBD2 matching over 8 bases. Read coverage stops 4 residues before the CDR3 terminus; the germline J gene supplies the remainder. With V trimmed by 0 bases and J by 1 base, 3 bases remained unmatched. The V gene's germline CDR1 is MNHDT and CDR2 YYDKIL. This CDR3 is built from 16 residues. Combining the CDR3 with reference TRBV17 and TRBJ2-3 gives the whole variable domain DTTVKQNPRYKLARVGKPVNLICSQTMNHDTMYWYQKKPNQAPKLLLFYYDKILNREADTFEKFQSSRPNNSFCSLYIGSAGLEYSAMYLCASSRDWGAGAETLYFGSGTRLTVL.

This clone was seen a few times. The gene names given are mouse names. The CDR3 sequence: CASSQRTGGADTGQLYF. The CDR3 bases that were read are TGTGCCAGCAGCCAAAGGACTGGGGGGGCGGACACCGGG. The rearrangement joins TRBV3 to TRBJ2-2, with 13 bases matching TRBD2. The DNA ends 4 residues before the CDR3 does, and the rest of the CDR3 is filled in from the germline J gene. Germline V gene data show CDR1 as SNHLY and CDR2 as FYNGKV (reference sequence). The trim removed 5 bases at V and 3 bases at J, leaving 6 bases unmatched. CDR3 length equals 17 residues.

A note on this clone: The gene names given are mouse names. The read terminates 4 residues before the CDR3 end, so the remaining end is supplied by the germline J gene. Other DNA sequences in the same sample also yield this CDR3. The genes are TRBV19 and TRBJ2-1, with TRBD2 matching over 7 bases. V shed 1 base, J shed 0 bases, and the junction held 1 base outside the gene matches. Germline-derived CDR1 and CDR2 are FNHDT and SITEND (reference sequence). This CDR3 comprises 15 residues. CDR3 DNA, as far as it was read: TGTGCCAGCAGTATAATGGGGGGTAACTATGCT. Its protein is CASSIMGGNYA. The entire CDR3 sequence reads CASSIMGGNYAEQFF. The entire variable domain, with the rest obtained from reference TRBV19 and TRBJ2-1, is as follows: GGIITQTPKFLIGQEGQKLTLKCQQNFNHDTMYWYRQDSGKGLRLIYYSITENDLQKGDLSEGYDASREKKSSFSLTVTSAQKNEMAVFLCASSIMGGNYAEQFFGPGTRLTVL.

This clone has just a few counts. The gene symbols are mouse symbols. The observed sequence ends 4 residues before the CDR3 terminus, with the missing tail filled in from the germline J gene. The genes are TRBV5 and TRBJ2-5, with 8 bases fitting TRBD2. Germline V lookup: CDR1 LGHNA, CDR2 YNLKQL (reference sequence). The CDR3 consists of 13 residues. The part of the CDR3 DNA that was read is TGTGCCAGCAGCTGGGGGGGGAAAGAC. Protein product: CASSWGGKD. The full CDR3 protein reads CASSWGGKDTQYF.

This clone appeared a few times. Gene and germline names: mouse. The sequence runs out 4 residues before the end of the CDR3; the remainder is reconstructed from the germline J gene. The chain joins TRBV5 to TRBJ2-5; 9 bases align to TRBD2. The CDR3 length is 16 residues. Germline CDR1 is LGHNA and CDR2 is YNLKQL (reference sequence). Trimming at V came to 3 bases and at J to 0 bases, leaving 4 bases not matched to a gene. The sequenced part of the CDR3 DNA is TGTGCCAGCAGCCAGCTGGGGGGGGCTAACCAAGAC. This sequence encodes CASSQLGGANQD. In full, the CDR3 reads CASSQLGGANQDTQYF.

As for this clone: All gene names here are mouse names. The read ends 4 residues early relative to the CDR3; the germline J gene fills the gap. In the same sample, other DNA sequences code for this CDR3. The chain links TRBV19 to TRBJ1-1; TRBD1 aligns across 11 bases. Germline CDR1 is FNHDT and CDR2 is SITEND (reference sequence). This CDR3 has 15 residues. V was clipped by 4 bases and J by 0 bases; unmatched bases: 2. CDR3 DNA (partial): TGTGCCAGCAGTCCGGGACAGGGGGCAAACACA. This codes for CASSPGQGANT. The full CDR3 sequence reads CASSPGQGANTEVFF.

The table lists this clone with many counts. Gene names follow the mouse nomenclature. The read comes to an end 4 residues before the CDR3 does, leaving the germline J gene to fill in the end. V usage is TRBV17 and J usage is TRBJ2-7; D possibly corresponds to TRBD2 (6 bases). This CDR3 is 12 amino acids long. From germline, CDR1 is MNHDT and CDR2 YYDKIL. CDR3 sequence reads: CASSSWGYEQYF. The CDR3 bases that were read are TGTGCTAGCAGTAGTTGGGGGTAT.

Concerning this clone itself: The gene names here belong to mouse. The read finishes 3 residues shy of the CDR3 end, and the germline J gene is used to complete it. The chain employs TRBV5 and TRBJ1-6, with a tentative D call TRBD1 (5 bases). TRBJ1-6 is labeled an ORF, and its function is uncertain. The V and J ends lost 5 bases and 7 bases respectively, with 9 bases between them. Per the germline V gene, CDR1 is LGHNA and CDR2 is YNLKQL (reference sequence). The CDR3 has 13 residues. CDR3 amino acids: CASSSDRNSPLYF. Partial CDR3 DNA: TGTGCCAGCAGCTCAGACAGAAATTCGCCC.

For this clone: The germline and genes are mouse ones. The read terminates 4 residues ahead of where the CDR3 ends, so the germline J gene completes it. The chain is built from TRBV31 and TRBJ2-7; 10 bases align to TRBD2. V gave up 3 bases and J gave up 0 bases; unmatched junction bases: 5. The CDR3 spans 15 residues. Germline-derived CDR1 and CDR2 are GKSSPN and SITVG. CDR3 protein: CAWSPGLGNSYEQYF. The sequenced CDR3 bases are TGTGCCTGGAGCCCGGGACTGGGGAACTCCTAT. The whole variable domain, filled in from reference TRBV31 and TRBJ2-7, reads AQTIHQWPVAEIKAVGSPLSLGCTIKGKSSPNLYWYWQATGGTLQQLFYSITVGQVESVVQLNLSASRPKDDQFILSTEKLLLSHSGFYLCAWSPGLGNSYEQYFGPGTRLTVL.

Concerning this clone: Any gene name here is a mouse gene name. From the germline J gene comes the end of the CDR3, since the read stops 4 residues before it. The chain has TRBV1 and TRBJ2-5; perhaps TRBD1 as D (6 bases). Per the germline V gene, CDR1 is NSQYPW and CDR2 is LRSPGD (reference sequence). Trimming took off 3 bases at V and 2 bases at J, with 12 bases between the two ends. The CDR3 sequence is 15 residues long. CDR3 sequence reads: CTCSALQGSQDTQYF. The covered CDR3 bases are TGCACCTGCAGTGCCCTCCAGGGGAGCCAAGAC.

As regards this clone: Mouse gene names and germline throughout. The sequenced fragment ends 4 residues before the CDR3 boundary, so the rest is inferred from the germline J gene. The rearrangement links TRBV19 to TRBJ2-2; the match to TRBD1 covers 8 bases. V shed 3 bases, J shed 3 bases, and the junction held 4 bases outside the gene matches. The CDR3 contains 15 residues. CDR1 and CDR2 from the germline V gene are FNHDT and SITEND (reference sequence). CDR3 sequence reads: CASSTGGADTGQLYF. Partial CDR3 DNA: TGTGCCAGCAGTACAGGGGGCGCGGACACCGGG.

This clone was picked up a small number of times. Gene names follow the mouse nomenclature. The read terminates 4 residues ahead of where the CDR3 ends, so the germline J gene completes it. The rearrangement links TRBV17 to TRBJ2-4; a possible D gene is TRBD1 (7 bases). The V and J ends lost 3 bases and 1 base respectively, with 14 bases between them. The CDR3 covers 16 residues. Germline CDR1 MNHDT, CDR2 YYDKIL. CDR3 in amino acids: CASSRRGQEGQNTLYF. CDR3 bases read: TGTGCTAGCAGTAGGAGGGGGCAGGAGGGTCAAAAC.

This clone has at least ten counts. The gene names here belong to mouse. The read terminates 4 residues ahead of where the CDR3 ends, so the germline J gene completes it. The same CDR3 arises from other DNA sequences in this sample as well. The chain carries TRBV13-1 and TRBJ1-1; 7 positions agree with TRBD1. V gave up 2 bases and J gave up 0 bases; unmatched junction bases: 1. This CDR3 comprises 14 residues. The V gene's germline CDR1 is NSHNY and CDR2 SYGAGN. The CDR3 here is CASSEGQTNTEVFF. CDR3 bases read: TGTGCCAGCAGTGAGGGACAGACAAACACA.

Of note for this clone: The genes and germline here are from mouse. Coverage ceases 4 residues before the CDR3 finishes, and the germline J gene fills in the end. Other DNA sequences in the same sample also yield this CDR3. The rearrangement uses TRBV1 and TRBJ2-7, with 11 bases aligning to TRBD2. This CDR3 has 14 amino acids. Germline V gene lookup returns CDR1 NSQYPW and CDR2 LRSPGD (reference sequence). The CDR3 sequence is CTCSAGTGGYEQYF. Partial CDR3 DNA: TGCACCTGCAGTGCGGGGACTGGGGGATAT.

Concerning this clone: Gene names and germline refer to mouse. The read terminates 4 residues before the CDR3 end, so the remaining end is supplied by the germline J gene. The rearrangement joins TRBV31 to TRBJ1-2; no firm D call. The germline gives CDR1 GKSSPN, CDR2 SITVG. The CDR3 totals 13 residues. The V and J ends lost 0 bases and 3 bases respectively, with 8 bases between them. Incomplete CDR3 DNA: TGTGCCTGGAGTCTCAAGAGGGACTCC. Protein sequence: CAWSLKRDS. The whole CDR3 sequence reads CAWSLKRDSDYTF.